This T cell receptor beta chain was sequenced in a study of T cell responses to AZD1222 COVID-19 vaccine. Generated by immunoSEQ multiplex PCR, the TCRdb table keeps only in-frame clones and is missing some. This table has about 97,000 clones, around 89% appearing once. Sequencing used peripheral blood, obtained on day 0 of AZD1222 vaccination. This clonotype originated in an adult in good health.

The CDR3 is CASTRWEGYNEQFF. In nucleotides, the CDR3 is TGTGCCAGTACCAGATGGGAGGGTTACAATGAGCAGTTCTTC. This chain joins TRBV19 and TRBJ2-1, with 7 positions matching TRBD2. Germline V gene lookup returns CDR1 LNHDA and CDR2 SQIVND (reference sequence). The CDR3 covers 14 residues. Trimming removed 7 bases from V and 4 bases from J; junction bases left unmatched: 7.